The present T cell receptor beta chain was sequenced within a study of cytomegalovirus exposure and HLA in healthy donors. Study outcomes and limitations: It is likely that the observed cluster of highly shared sequence variants was a sequencing artifact. Presence/absence analyses rested on an assumption that sequencing depth was roughly uniform across donors. Clonal expansion was found to be greater in HLA-associated TCR beta chains than in equally common others in a later analysis. The listing of fewer than 200 TCR beta chains classed them as cytomegalovirus-associated.

The germline CDR1 and CDR2 sequences are MGHRA and YSYEKL. This CDR3 is 17 amino acids long. Trimming cost V 5 bases and J 7 bases; bases outside gene matches: 15. A multiplex PCR was run with 60 Vbeta primers and 13 Jbeta primers. The method was immunoSEQ multiplex PCR; TCRdb's version includes in-frame clones alone and lacks a portion of them. The table shows roughly 120,000 clones, with 60% to 85% occurring only once. Remarks on this clone: The antigen is unknown.

This chain connects TRBV4-1 to TRBJ2-1; 9 bases match TRBD2. The receptor was isolated from a middle-aged man in good health and CMV-seronegative. Sequences were obtained from PBMCs. The CDR3 protein is CASSYREDSGGQNEQFF. DNA for the CDR3: TGCGCCAGCAGCTATCGGGAGGATAGCGGGGGCCAAAATGAGCAGTTCTTC.